Presented here are 17 T cell receptor beta chains from one specimen sequenced in a study of CD8+CD57+ T cells in acquired aplastic anemia (dated by TCRdb to the late 2010s). The patients picked for sequencing were ones in whom flow cytometry had shown an expansion of CD8+CD57+ cells. This sample was sequenced with an Illumina HiSeq 2000. TCR beta VDJ combination and CDR3 sequence profiling used genomic DNA as the template. Clones were called with MiXCR by TCRdb after fastp trimmed the public reads at Q25, and only in-frame beta chains were retained. Identical CDR3 protein sequences are pooled into one entry, listed with their most common genes and DNA. The sample table contains approximately 300,000 distinct CDR3 sequences; only one count was recorded for 50% to 65% of them. Jointly, the top ten make up roughly 1.2% of the sample. The specimen was sorted CD4+, CD8+, or CD8+CD57+ T cells (not recorded which) from PBMCs. These receptor sequences come from a human donor with aplastic anemia.

This clonotype was detected once. This rearrangement joins TRBV7-8 to TRBJ2-3; the D gene is possibly TRBD1 (6 bases). CDR1 and CDR2 from the germline V gene are SGHVS and FQNEAQ. V lost 7 bases to trimming and J lost 6 bases, with 14 bases between them. This CDR3 is built from 13 residues. The CDR3 spells CASNQGSFDTQYF. CDR3 in DNA: TGTGCCAGCAATCAGGGGAGTTTTGATACGCAGTATTTT.

A word on this clonotype: One junction end does not reproduce the germline sequence, and a read error may be involved. The chain recombines TRBV20-1 with TRBJ1-2; D unclear. Germline loops: CDR1 DFQATT, CDR2 SNEGSKA (reference sequence). The CDR3 is 11 amino acids. The CDR3 loop is CSARELEVGLF. CDR3 sequence (DNA): TGCAGTGCTAGAGAACTCGAGGTCGGACTCTTC.

This clonotype has more than one count but fewer than ten. The rearrangement joins TRBV29-1 to TRBJ2-7; D is unresolved. Looked up from germline, CDR1 is SQVTM and CDR2 is ANQGSEA. The CDR3 is 12 residues long. Trimming took 6 bases from V and 6 from J, leaving 15 bases between them. The CDR3 nucleotides read TGCAGCGTGGGGTCCGCGGTCGGCGAGCAGTACTTC. Protein product: CSVGSAVGEQYF.

This clonotype was picked up one time. This chain joins TRBV7-3 and TRBJ2-7, with 9 bases fitting TRBD2. The CDR3 extends over 12 amino acids. Trimming cost V 1 base and J 9 bases; bases outside gene matches: 1. The germline V gene encodes CDR1 SGHTA and CDR2 FQGTGA. The CDR3 loop is CASSLSGGVQYF. CDR3 nucleotide sequence: TGTGCCAGCAGCTTAAGCGGGGGGGTGCAGTACTTC.

J is TRBJ2-1 and V is TRBV7-9; maybe TRBD1 (5 bases). CDR1 is SEHNR, CDR2 FQNEAQ, per germline (reference sequence). The CDR3 is 13 residues long. Trimming took 5 bases from V and 5 from J, leaving 10 bases between them. CDR3 sequence (DNA): TGTGCCAGCAGCCCAAGGGGTAACAATGAGCAGTTCTTC. Its translation is CASSPRGNNEQFF.

This clonotype was counted only a few times. The chain joins TRBV12-3 or TRBV12-4 to TRBJ2-1; the D gene is possibly TRBD2 (6 bases). The V and J ends lost 3 bases and 10 bases respectively, with 19 bases between them. The CDR3 is made up of 15 amino acids. As DNA, the CDR3 is TGTGCCAGCAGTTTGAGTCGGGGGAACACCGGGGAGCAGTTCTTC. This codes for CASSLSRGNTGEQFF.

The chain has TRBV2 and TRBJ2-3; 9 nucleotides match TRBD2. With 2 bases clipped from V and 8 bases from J, the junction kept 5 bases outside the gene matches. This CDR3 is built from 14 residues. The V gene's germline CDR1 is SNHLY and CDR2 FYNNEI. The CDR3 reads CASSELAGLATQYF. CDR3 DNA sequence: TGTGCCAGCAGTGAACTAGCGGGATTAGCTACGCAGTATTTT.

The table lists this clonotype with many counts. The rearrangement links TRBV7-3 to TRBJ2-5, with D unresolved. V lost 0 bases, J lost 4 bases, and 6 bases lay in between. Germline CDR1 is SGHTA and CDR2 is FQGTGA. The length of the CDR3 is 13 residues. The CDR3 DNA sequence: TGTGCCAGCAGCTTAACGTCCGGAGAGACCCAGTACTTC. Amino acids: CASSLTSGETQYF.

Comments on this clonotype: Sequence at one end of the junction differs from germline and may be a read error. The chain joins TRBV7-8 to TRBJ1-2; a possible D gene is TRBD1 (6 bases). Per the germline V gene, CDR1 is SGHVS and CDR2 is FQNEAQ. CDR3 length: 17 residues. CDR3 residues: CASSQEGGGPANYGYTF. Written as DNA, the CDR3 is TGCGCCAGCAGCCAAGAGGGGGGGGGACCAGCTAACTATGGCTACACCTTC. Complete variable domain (other parts from reference TRBV7-8 and TRBJ1-2): GAGVSQSPRYKVAKRGQDVALRCDPISGHVSLFWYQQALGQGPEFLTYFQNEAQLDKSGLPSDRFFAERPEGSVSTLKIQRTQQEDSAVYLCASSQEGGGPANYGYTFGSGTRLTVV.

This clonotype has at least ten counts. V is TRBV12-3 or TRBV12-4 and J is TRBJ2-7; tentatively, D is TRBD2 (6 bases). The CDR3 is 11 residues long. V lost 1 base to trimming and J lost 8 bases, with 6 bases between them. CDR3 nucleotides: TGTGCCAGCAGTTTAGGGACTAAGCAGTACTTC. Translated, it gives CASSLGTKQYF.

This CDR3 is CASSLGGGPTFEQFF. The CDR3 coding sequence is TGTGCCAGCAGTTTAGGCGGGGGGCCTACATTTGAGCAGTTCTTC. The chain links TRBV12-3 or TRBV12-4 to TRBJ1-1; TRBD2 agrees at 8 bases. The J call may be incorrect, as the DNA end agrees better with TRBJ2-1. This CDR3 contains 15 residues.

Here the CDR3 reads CASSADRAPDNEQFF. CDR3 coding DNA: TGTGCCAGCAGCGCAGACCGGGCTCCGGACAATGAGCAGTTCTTC. The chain employs TRBV9 and TRBJ2-1; the D is unclear. The germline V gene has CDR1 SGDLS and CDR2 YYNGEE. The CDR3 is made up of 15 amino acids. Trimming left V 3 bases short and J 5 bases short, with 15 bases between.

The chain employs TRBV7-3 and TRBJ1-2; 8 positions match TRBD1. There are 14 residues in the CDR3. Germline-derived CDR1 and CDR2 are SGHTA and FQGTGA. V dropped 4 bases and J dropped 6; count of bases not matched to a gene: 7. The CDR3 region has the DNA TGTGCCAGCAGCTCCGGACAGGGATCTGATGGCTACACCTTC. It is translated as CASSSGQGSDGYTF.

The J gene is TRBJ2-2, the V gene TRBV29-1; 7 bases map to TRBD2. The CDR3 is 12 amino acids. The V gene's germline CDR1 is SQVTM and CDR2 ANQGSEA. The ends lost 4 bases at V and 6 bases at J; junction bases unmatched: 2. For the CDR3, the DNA is TGCAGCGTTGCCGCGGGGGCCGGGGAGCTGTTTTTT. Its translation is CSVAAGAGELFF.

This clonotype was seen only once. The J gene is TRBJ1-1, the V gene TRBV5-1; D is undetermined. Germline V gene sequence: CDR1 SGHRS, CDR2 YFSETQ. This CDR3 comprises 14 residues. V was clipped by 0 bases and J by 1 base, with 7 bases between them. Written as DNA, the CDR3 is TGCGCCAGCAGCTTGGAGCCACGGAACACTGAAGCTTTCTTT. Translated, it gives CASSLEPRNTEAFF.

This clonotype was seen only a few times. The chain's CDR3 is CAISPGTGHAFF. For the CDR3, the DNA is TGTGCCATCAGCCCCGGGACAGGGCATGCTTTCTTT. V is TRBV10-3 and J is TRBJ1-1; 9 bases line up with TRBD1. The CDR3 is 12 amino acids. V was pared by 6 bases and J by 11 bases, with 7 bases of the junction left unmatched. Germline V CDR1 and CDR2: ENHRY, SYGVKD.

CDR3 amino acids: CAISEQAGNTIYF. The CDR3 DNA reads as TGTGCCATCAGTGAGCAGGCTGGAAACACCATATATTTT. The chain recombines TRBV10-3 with TRBJ1-3; D remains ambiguous. CDR3 length: 13 residues. V was cut by 2 bases and J by 2 bases, with 4 bases left in between. Germline V gene data show CDR1 as ENHRY and CDR2 as SYGVKD.